These T cell receptor beta chains were read from a single sample in a study of T cells after yellow fever vaccination. From the 5' RACE reads, TCRdb called clonotypes with MiXCR, one entry per CDR3 protein. The table has 250,000 or so distinct CDR3 sequences, less than 8.5% seen once. Specimen: CD4+ T cells sorted from PBMCs, collected 15 days after the yellow fever booster vaccination. These receptors came from a young man who received the YFV17D yellow fever vaccine. Each CDR3 is given with its conserved first and last residue. The order of the fields is V gene, D gene, J gene, clone size, CDR3 protein, CDR3 DNA. A D gene is named only where the DNA matches it firmly. Clone size is stated in some rows and not others, as once, few, many or a class when expanded.

v_gene: TRBV10-3
d_gene: -
j_gene: TRBJ2-7
abundance: few
CDR3aa: CAISDSGRREQYF
CDR3nt: TGTGCCATCAGTGATAGCGGAAGGCGCGAGCAGTACTTC

v_gene: TRBV4-3
d_gene: -
j_gene: TRBJ2-1
abundance: -
CDR3aa: CASSQDWGPNVPVNEQFF
CDR3nt: TGCGCCAGCAGCCAAGATTGGGGGCCGAACGTTCCGGTGAATGAGCAGTTCTTC

v_gene: TRBV5-4
d_gene: TRBD2
j_gene: TRBJ2-2
abundance: few
CDR3aa: CASSLGGRATGELFF
CDR3nt: TGTGCCAGCAGCTTGGGCGGGAGGGCCACCGGGGAGCTGTTTTTT

v_gene: TRBV20-1
d_gene: TRBD2
j_gene: TRBJ2-3
abundance: many
CDR3aa: CSAASGLTDTQYF
CDR3nt: TGCAGTGCTGCTAGCGGCCTCACAGATACGCAGTATTTT

v_gene: TRBV5-1
d_gene: TRBD2
j_gene: TRBJ2-5
abundance: -
CDR3aa: CASTPGTSGETQYF
CDR3nt: TGCGCCAGCACCCCCGGGACTAGCGGGGAGACCCAGTACTTC

v_gene: TRBV29-1
d_gene: -
j_gene: TRBJ2-6
abundance: few
CDR3aa: CSVGFRGKGTGANVLTF
CDR3nt: TGCAGCGTTGGTTTCAGGGGAAAAGGTACTGGGGCCAACGTCCTGACTTTC

v_gene: TRBV7-2
d_gene: -
j_gene: TRBJ2-2
abundance: few
CDR3aa: CASSPRPANTGELFF
CDR3nt: TGTGCCAGCAGCCCCAGACCCGCGAACACCGGGGAGCTGTTTTTT

v_gene: TRBV5-1
d_gene: -
j_gene: TRBJ2-7
abundance: many
CDR3aa: CASSLGTYSYEQYF
CDR3nt: TGCGCCAGCAGCTTGGGGACGTACTCCTACGAGCAGTACTTC

v_gene: TRBV10-3
d_gene: -
j_gene: TRBJ2-5
abundance: few
CDR3aa: CATGEAQETQYF
CDR3nt: TGTGCCACCGGGGAGGCCCAAGAGACCCAGTACTTC

v_gene: TRBV6-1
d_gene: TRBD1
j_gene: TRBJ1-1
abundance: few
CDR3aa: CASSKKGQGARNTEAFF
CDR3nt: TGTGCCAGCAGTAAAAAAGGACAGGGGGCGCGGAACACTGAAGCTTTCTTT

v_gene: TRBV4-1
d_gene: -
j_gene: TRBJ2-2
abundance: -
CDR3aa: CASSRIGSLTGELFF
CDR3nt: TGCGCCAGCAGTCGCATCGGGTCCCTGACCGGGGAGCTGTTTTTT

v_gene: TRBV15
d_gene: TRBD2
j_gene: TRBJ2-5
abundance: few
CDR3aa: CATSRMLATSGRNRETQYF
CDR3nt: TGTGCCACCAGCAGAATGCTGGCGACTAGCGGGAGGAATCGGGAGACCCAGTACTTC

v_gene: TRBV7-3
d_gene: -
j_gene: TRBJ1-1
abundance: -
CDR3aa: CASSYAPDTEAFF
CDR3nt: TGTGCCAGCAGTTATGCCCCCGACACTGAAGCTTTCTTT

v_gene: TRBV20-1
d_gene: TRBD2
j_gene: TRBJ2-1
abundance: many
CDR3aa: CSARDGLAGGGHNEQFF
CDR3nt: TGCAGTGCTAGAGATGGACTAGCGGGAGGAGGGCACAATGAGCAGTTCTTC

v_gene: TRBV7-6
d_gene: -
j_gene: TRBJ1-3
abundance: -
CDR3aa: CASSSDTASSGNTIYF
CDR3nt: TGTGCCAGCAGCTCCGATACTGCGAGCTCTGGAAACACCATATATTTT

v_gene: TRBV29-1
d_gene: -
j_gene: TRBJ2-7
abundance: many
CDR3aa: CSVDQVGEQYF
CDR3nt: TGCAGCGTCGACCAGGTGGGCGAGCAGTACTTC

v_gene: TRBV6-4
d_gene: -
j_gene: TRBJ2-1
abundance: many
CDR3aa: CASSAGLQFF
CDR3nt: TGTGCCAGCAGTGCGGGACTGCAGTTCTTC

v_gene: TRBV20-1
d_gene: -
j_gene: TRBJ1-5
abundance: -
CDR3aa: CSAPKSGPEEPQHF
CDR3nt: TGCAGTGCCCCAAAATCGGGGCCAGAGGAGCCCCAGCATTTT

v_gene: TRBV5-1
d_gene: TRBD1
j_gene: TRBJ2-1
abundance: many
CDR3aa: CASSDPGTDNEQFF
CDR3nt: TGCGCCAGCAGCGACCCCGGGACAGACAATGAGCAGTTCTTC

v_gene: TRBV19
d_gene: TRBD2
j_gene: TRBJ2-7
abundance: -
CDR3aa: CASSIDARGLAGGGGYEQYF
CDR3nt: TGTGCCAGTAGTATAGATGCCCGGGGACTAGCGGGAGGAGGTGGCTACGAGCAGTACTTC

v_gene: TRBV7-3
d_gene: TRBD2
j_gene: TRBJ2-5
abundance: many
CDR3aa: CASSMGIAGETQYF
CDR3nt: TGTGCCAGCAGCATGGGGATAGCGGGAGAGACCCAGTACTTC

v_gene: TRBV14
d_gene: TRBD2
j_gene: TRBJ2-1
abundance: many
CDR3aa: CASSPRTSRGVNEQFF
CDR3nt: TGTGCCAGCAGCCCTCGGACTAGTCGGGGTGTAAATGAGCAGTTCTTC

v_gene: TRBV7-7
d_gene: -
j_gene: TRBJ2-1
abundance: many
CDR3aa: CASSSFVQVPYNEQFF
CDR3nt: TGTGCTAGCAGCTCGTTCGTTCAGGTCCCCTACAATGAGCAGTTCTTC

v_gene: TRBV20-1
d_gene: -
j_gene: TRBJ2-5
abundance: -
CDR3aa: CSGMGLGETQYF
CDR3nt: TGCAGTGGAATGGGGCTTGGGGAGACCCAGTACTTC

v_gene: TRBV28
d_gene: -
j_gene: TRBJ2-1
abundance: many
CDR3aa: CASRAPGLLTYNEQFF
CDR3nt: TGTGCCAGCAGAGCCCCGGGACTCCTCACCTACAATGAGCAGTTCTTC

v_gene: TRBV7-9
d_gene: -
j_gene: TRBJ2-5
abundance: -
CDR3aa: CASSLVGSPQETQYF
CDR3nt: TGTGCCAGCAGCTTAGTCGGCAGCCCCCAAGAGACCCAGTACTTC

v_gene: TRBV19
d_gene: -
j_gene: TRBJ1-1
abundance: -
CDR3aa: CASSPEWVTEAFF
CDR3nt: TGTGCCAGTAGCCCTGAATGGGTCACTGAAGCTTTCTTT

v_gene: TRBV5-1
d_gene: TRBD2
j_gene: TRBJ2-1
abundance: many
CDR3aa: CASSPPTSGSRLFEQFF
CDR3nt: TGCGCCAGCAGCCCCCCCACTAGCGGGAGTAGATTATTTGAGCAGTTCTTC

v_gene: TRBV29-1
d_gene: -
j_gene: TRBJ2-3
abundance: -
CDR3aa: CSVSLAEAQYF
CDR3nt: TGCAGCGTCTCCTTAGCAGAGGCGCAGTATTTT

v_gene: TRBV20-1
d_gene: -
j_gene: TRBJ1-1
abundance: -
CDR3aa: CSAREEVNTEAFF
CDR3nt: TGCAGTGCCAGGGAAGAGGTAAACACTGAAGCTTTCTTT

v_gene: TRBV12-3/TRBV12-4
d_gene: -
j_gene: TRBJ2-5
abundance: few
CDR3aa: CASSLAGTNTGETQYF
CDR3nt: TGTGCCAGCAGTTTAGCCGGGACCAACACCGGGGAGACCCAGTACTTC

v_gene: TRBV18
d_gene: -
j_gene: TRBJ2-3
abundance: -
CDR3aa: CASSPQRSTDTQYF
CDR3nt: TGTGCCAGCTCACCACAGAGGTCCACAGATACGCAGTATTTT

v_gene: TRBV20-1
d_gene: -
j_gene: TRBJ2-7
abundance: -
CDR3aa: CSAREGGVHSYEQYF
CDR3nt: TGCAGTGCTAGGGAGGGGGGGGTCCACTCCTACGAGCAGTACTTC

v_gene: TRBV27
d_gene: -
j_gene: TRBJ2-4
abundance: few
CDR3aa: CATLSGGIGSIQYF
CDR3nt: TGTGCCACCTTATCAGGCGGGATAGGGAGCATTCAGTACTTC

v_gene: TRBV25-1
d_gene: -
j_gene: TRBJ2-2
abundance: many
CDR3aa: CASTERSVTTGELFF
CDR3nt: TGTGCCAGCACCGAACGTAGCGTGACGACCGGGGAGCTGTTTTTT

v_gene: TRBV7-2
d_gene: -
j_gene: TRBJ2-5
abundance: many
CDR3aa: CASSLTETQYF
CDR3nt: TGTGCCAGCAGCTTAACTGAGACCCAGTACTTC

v_gene: TRBV6-5
d_gene: -
j_gene: TRBJ2-1
abundance: -
CDR3aa: CASSYPGTSRAEEQFF
CDR3nt: TGTGCCAGCAGTTACCCAGGGACCTCTAGGGCGGAGGAGCAGTTCTTC

v_gene: TRBV5-4
d_gene: -
j_gene: TRBJ2-3
abundance: -
CDR3aa: CASRLIGPTDTQYF
CDR3nt: TGTGCCAGCAGGCTTATCGGACCCACAGATACGCAGTATTTT

v_gene: TRBV2
d_gene: TRBD2
j_gene: TRBJ2-1
abundance: -
CDR3aa: CTSSLSTGGRTYNEQFF
CDR3nt: TGTACCAGCAGTCTTAGTACGGGGGGGAGGACCTACAATGAGCAGTTCTTC

v_gene: TRBV20-1
d_gene: TRBD2
j_gene: TRBJ2-1
abundance: many
CDR3aa: CSAEREVDEQFF
CDR3nt: TGCAGTGCGGAGCGGGAGGTCGATGAGCAGTTCTTC

v_gene: TRBV20-1
d_gene: TRBD2
j_gene: TRBJ2-3
abundance: -
CDR3aa: CSARPGGRRYTQYF
CDR3nt: TGCAGTGCGCGTCCCGGCGGGAGGCGTTATACGCAGTATTTT

v_gene: TRBV9
d_gene: -
j_gene: TRBJ2-1
abundance: many
CDR3aa: CASSARGSPGSEQFF
CDR3nt: TGTGCCAGCAGCGCCAGAGGGTCCCCCGGGAGTGAGCAGTTCTTC

v_gene: TRBV7-2
d_gene: TRBD2
j_gene: TRBJ2-5
abundance: few
CDR3aa: CASSLRGLAGRETQYF
CDR3nt: TGTGCCAGCAGCTTAAGAGGACTAGCGGGACGGGAGACCCAGTACTTC

v_gene: TRBV5-1
d_gene: TRBD2
j_gene: TRBJ2-2
abundance: many
CDR3aa: CASSLASGGNTGELFF
CDR3nt: TGCGCCAGCAGCTTGGCCTCGGGAGGGAACACCGGGGAGCTGTTTTTT

v_gene: TRBV4-3
d_gene: -
j_gene: TRBJ2-3
abundance: few
CDR3aa: CASRAGGAGTDTQYF
CDR3nt: TGCGCCAGCAGAGCGGGCGGTGCCGGCACAGATACGCAGTATTTT

v_gene: TRBV12-3/TRBV12-4
d_gene: -
j_gene: TRBJ1-5
abundance: many
CDR3aa: CASSLSAGSSNQPQHF
CDR3nt: TGTGCCAGCAGTTTATCGGCAGGGAGTAGCAATCAGCCCCAGCATTTT

v_gene: TRBV3-1
d_gene: -
j_gene: TRBJ2-1
abundance: -
CDR3aa: CASSQRSGSNEQFF
CDR3nt: TGTGCCAGCAGCCAACGGAGCGGATCCAATGAGCAGTTCTTC

v_gene: TRBV6-5
d_gene: TRBD1
j_gene: TRBJ2-7
abundance: -
CDR3aa: CASSFLQGVVNEQYF
CDR3nt: TGTGCCAGCAGTTTCCTTCAGGGGGTGGTCAACGAGCAGTACTTC